These T cell receptor beta chains were read from a single sample in a study of T cell responses to AZD1222 COVID-19 vaccine. Only in-frame clones appear in the TCRdb table, and some are missing; sequencing was by immunoSEQ multiplex PCR. Among roughly 150,000 clones listed, nearly 90% were seen once. The source material was peripheral blood, sampled on day 0 of AZD1222 vaccination. The receptor set was obtained from an adult in good health. The CDR3 runs from the conserved cysteine through the conserved F or W. Fields, in order: V gene, D gene, CDR3 protein. D genes are given only for firm matches.

TRBV19 - CASSSATEITYGYTF
TRBV28 - CASKNNGEGEQFF
TRBV12-3/TRBV12-4 - CASSPARGQPQHF
TRBV3-1/TRBV3-2 - CASSPTGLETQYF
TRBV19 - CASSNREHGYTF
TRBV7-2 TRBD2 CASSLNWEGLSYEQYF
TRBV2 TRBD1 CASSLGQANTGELFF
TRBV18 - CASSPQGRRGETQYF
TRBV5-1 - CASSPGMGGKNIQYF
TRBV28 TRBD1 CASSWNRGSGGQPQHF
TRBV24-1 - CATSGWDGYTF
TRBV29-1 - CSVERGARADTQYF
TRBV7-3 - CASSLNRGREETQYF
TRBV6-1 - CASSEARGGRDYGYTF
TRBV28 TRBD2 CASSTPGLEGYNEQFF
TRBV5-1 - CASSNQRNEQFF
TRBV7-9 - CASSLSATNEKLFF
TRBV28 TRBD1 CASSQRTGRNQPQHF
TRBV13 - CASSGRRDLYGYTF
TRBV19 - CASSGRTGLRYNEQFF
TRBV30 - CAWMPGRSGELFF
TRBV6-5 - CASPKPQGETQYF
TRBV12-1 - CASSFDGDCSPVYEQYF
TRBV6-5 - CASSPGPYSNQPQHF
TRBV7-9 - CASRSSLLGGTNYGYTF
TRBV4-1 TRBD1 CASSARTGVDEQYF
TRBV7-9 TRBD1 CASSTPGQAYEQYF
TRBV18 - CASSPPGIPYEQYF